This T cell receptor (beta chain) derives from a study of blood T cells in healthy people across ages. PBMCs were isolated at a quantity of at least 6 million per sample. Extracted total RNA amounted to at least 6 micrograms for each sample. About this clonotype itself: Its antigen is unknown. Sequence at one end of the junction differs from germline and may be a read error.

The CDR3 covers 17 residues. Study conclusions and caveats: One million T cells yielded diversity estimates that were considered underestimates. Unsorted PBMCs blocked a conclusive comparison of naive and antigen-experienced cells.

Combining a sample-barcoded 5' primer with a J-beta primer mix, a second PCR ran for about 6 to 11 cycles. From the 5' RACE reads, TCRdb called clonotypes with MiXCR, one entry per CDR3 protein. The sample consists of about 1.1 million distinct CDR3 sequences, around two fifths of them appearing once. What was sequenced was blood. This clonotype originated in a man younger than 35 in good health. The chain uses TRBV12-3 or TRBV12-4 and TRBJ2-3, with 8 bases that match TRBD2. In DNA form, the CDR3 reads TGTGCCAGCAGTTTAGGCCCGGGACTAGGCGGAGCAGATGCGCAGTATTTT. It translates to CASSLGPGLGGADAQYF.